The rows below give T cell receptor beta chains drawn from one sample of a study of TIL therapy for anti-PD-1-resistant metastatic lung cancer. Generated by immunoSEQ multiplex PCR, the TCRdb table keeps only in-frame clones and is missing some. The data contain more than 15,000 clones, 83% of them seen just once; the ten biggest clones take up 2.2%. The sample here was blood, taken at baseline. The receptors were gathered from a person between 25 and 80 years old with non-small cell lung cancer. Each CDR3 is given with its conserved first and last residue. A D gene is named only where the DNA matches it firmly. Where a row states a size, it is once, few, many or the class of an expanded clone; other rows omit it.

>TRBJ2-3|-|TRBV9|14|TRBD1
CASSLGQGTDTQYF
TGTGCCAGCAGCCTCGGACAGGGAACAGATACGCAGTATTTT
>TRBJ2-3|-|TRBV9|17|-
CASSEGTDSGLTDTQYF
TGTGCCAGCAGCGAGGGTACTGATTCGGGGCTAACAGATACGCAGTATTTT
>TRBJ2-7|-|TRBV28|14|-
CASSLAGGLYEQYF
TGTGCCAGCAGTTTAGCAGGGGGGCTCTACGAGCAGTACTTC
>TRBJ2-7|-|TRBV7-3|15|-
CASSLTAGGTYEQYF
TGTGCCAGCAGCTTAACGGCAGGAGGGACCTACGAGCAGTACTTC
>TRBJ2-7|few|TRBV5-1|14|TRBD1
CASSLTGQNYEQYF
TGCGCCAGCAGCTTGACGGGACAGAACTACGAGCAGTACTTC
>TRBJ2-7|-|TRBV6-5|14|-
CASSYDGLKYEQYF
TGTGCCAGCAGTTACGATGGACTAAAGTACGAGCAGTACTTC
>TRBJ1-1|-|TRBV5-1|14|-
CASSLAGQNTEAFF
TGCGCCAGCAGCTTGGCCGGGCAGAACACTGAAGCTTTCTTT
>TRBJ2-2|-|TRBV28|16|TRBD1
CASGVPGQGYTGELFF
TGTGCCAGCGGGGTACCGGGACAGGGGTACACCGGGGAGCTGTTTTTT
>TRBJ2-5|-|TRBV11-2|14|-
CASSLSPLEETQYF
TGTGCCAGCAGCTTAAGTCCCCTGGAGGAGACCCAGTACTTC
>TRBJ2-1|-|TRBV7-3|17|TRBD2
CASSLNWAGARGNEQFF
TGTGCCAGCAGCTTAAACTGGGCGGGAGCGCGGGGCAATGAGCAGTTCTTC
>TRBJ2-7|-|TRBV7-2|14|-
CASKQGGARYEQYF
TGTGCCAGCAAACAGGGGGGGGCAAGATACGAGCAGTACTTC
>TRBJ1-6|once|TRBV6-5|15|-
CASKTSGVYNSPLHF
TGTGCCAGCAAAACTTCGGGAGTCTATAATTCACCCCTCCACTTT
>TRBJ2-2|-|TRBV19|17|-
CASIALGAEKNTGELFF
TGTGCCAGTATCGCCCTTGGAGCGGAGAAGAACACCGGGGAGCTGTTTTTT
>TRBJ1-2|few|TRBV28|13|TRBD1
CASSLQGARGYTF
TGTGCCAGCAGTTTACAGGGGGCACGGGGCTACACCTTC
>TRBJ2-7|-|TRBV7-2|13|-
CASSMYSSYEQYF
TGTGCCAGCAGCATGTATAGCTCCTACGAGCAGTACTTC
>TRBJ1-1|-|TRBV6-4|12|-
CASSDSAGGAFF
TGTGCCAGCAGTGACTCGGCGGGCGGGGCTTTCTTT
>TRBJ1-6|-|TRBV9|14|-
CASSVEQGGSPLHF
TGTGCCAGCAGCGTAGAACAGGGTGGTTCACCCCTCCACTTT
>TRBJ2-5|-|TRBV27|15|TRBD2
CASSKWVTSGETQYF
TGTGCCAGCAGTAAATGGGTGACTAGCGGGGAGACCCAGTACTTC
>TRBJ1-2|-|TRBV5-4|14|TRBD1
CASSPITTGSGYTF
TGTGCCAGCTCACCCATAACGACAGGGAGTGGCTACACCTTC